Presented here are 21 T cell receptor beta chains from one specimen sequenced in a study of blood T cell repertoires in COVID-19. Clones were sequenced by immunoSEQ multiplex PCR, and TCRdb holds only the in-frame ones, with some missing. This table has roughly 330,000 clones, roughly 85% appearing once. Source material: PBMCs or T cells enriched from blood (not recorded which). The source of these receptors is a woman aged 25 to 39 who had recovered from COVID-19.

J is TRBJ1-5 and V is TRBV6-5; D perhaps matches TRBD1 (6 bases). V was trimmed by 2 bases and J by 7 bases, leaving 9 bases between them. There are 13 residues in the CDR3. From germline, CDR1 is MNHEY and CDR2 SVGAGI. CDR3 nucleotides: TGTGCCAGCAGTTACGGGGGCGGCCAGCCCCAGCATTTT. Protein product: CASSYGGGQPQHF.

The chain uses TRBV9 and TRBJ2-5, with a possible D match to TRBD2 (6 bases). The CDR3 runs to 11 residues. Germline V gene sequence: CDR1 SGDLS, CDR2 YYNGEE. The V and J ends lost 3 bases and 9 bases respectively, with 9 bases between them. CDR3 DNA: TGTGCCAGCAGCGAGACTAGGTCCCAGTACTTC. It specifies CASSETRSQYF.

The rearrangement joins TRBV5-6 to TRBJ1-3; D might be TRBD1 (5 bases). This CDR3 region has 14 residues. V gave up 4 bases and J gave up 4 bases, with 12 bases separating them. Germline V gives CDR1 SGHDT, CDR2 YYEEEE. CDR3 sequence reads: CASSLGAAGNTIYF. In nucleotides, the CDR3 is TGTGCCAGCAGCCTTGGGGCAGCCGGAAACACCATATATTTT.

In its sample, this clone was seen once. CDR3 DNA: TGTGCCAGCAGCTTAGGACGCGGGGGCCGGGGTACGCAGTATTTT. It codes for CASSLGRGGRGTQYF. The gene calls are TRBV11-3 and TRBJ2-3; a weak D match, TRBD2 (7 bases). The CDR3 runs 15 residues. V dropped 1 base and J dropped 8 bases, with 16 bases sitting between them. The germline V gene has CDR1 SGHNT and CDR2 YENEEA.

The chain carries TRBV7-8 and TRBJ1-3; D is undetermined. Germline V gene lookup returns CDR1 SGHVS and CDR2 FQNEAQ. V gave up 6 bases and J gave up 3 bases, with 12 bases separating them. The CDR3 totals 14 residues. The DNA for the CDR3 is TGTGCCAGCAGGGGAGGTGGTTTTGGAAACACCATATATTTT. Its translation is CASRGGGFGNTIYF.

CDR3 sequence: CASSLAGSTDTQYF. The CDR3 DNA is TGTGCCAGCAGCTTAGCGGGGAGCACAGATACGCAGTATTTT. V and J are TRBV5-8 and TRBJ2-3, with TRBD2 matching 7 bases. The V gene's germline CDR1 is SGHTS and CDR2 YDEGEE. V trimming: 2 bases; J trimming: 0 bases; junction bases outside the gene matches: 0. The CDR3 consists of 14 residues.

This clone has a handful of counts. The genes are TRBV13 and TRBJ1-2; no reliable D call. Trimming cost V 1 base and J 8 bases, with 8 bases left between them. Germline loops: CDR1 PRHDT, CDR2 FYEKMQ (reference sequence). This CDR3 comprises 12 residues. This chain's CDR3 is CASSLVAGGYTF. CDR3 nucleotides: TGTGCCAGCAGCTTAGTTGCGGGGGGCTACACCTTC.

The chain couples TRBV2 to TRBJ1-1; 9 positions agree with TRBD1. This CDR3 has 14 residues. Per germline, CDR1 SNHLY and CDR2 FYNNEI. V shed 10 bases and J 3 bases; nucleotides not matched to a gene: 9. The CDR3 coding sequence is TGTGCCATGCCGGGACAGGGTGAATACACTGAAGCTTTCTTT. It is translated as CAMPGQGEYTEAFF.

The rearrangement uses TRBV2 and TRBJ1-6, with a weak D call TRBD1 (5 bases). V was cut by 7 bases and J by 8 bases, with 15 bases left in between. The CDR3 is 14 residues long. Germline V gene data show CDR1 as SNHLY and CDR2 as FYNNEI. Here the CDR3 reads CASTPGDGDSPLHF. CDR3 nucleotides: TGTGCCAGCACCCCGGGGGACGGAGATTCACCCCTCCACTTT.

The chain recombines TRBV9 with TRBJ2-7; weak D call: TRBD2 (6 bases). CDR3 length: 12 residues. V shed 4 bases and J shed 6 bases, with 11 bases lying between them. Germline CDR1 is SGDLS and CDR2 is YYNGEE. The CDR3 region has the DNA TGTGCCAGCAGCCCTCGGGGGACCGAGCAGTACTTC. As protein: CASSPRGTEQYF. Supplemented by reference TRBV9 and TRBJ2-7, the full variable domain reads DSGVTQTPKHLITATGQRVTLRCSPRSGDLSVYWYQQSLDQGLQFLIQYYNGEERAKGNILERFSAQQFPDLHSELNLSSLELGDSALYFCASSPRGTEQYFGPGTRLTVT.

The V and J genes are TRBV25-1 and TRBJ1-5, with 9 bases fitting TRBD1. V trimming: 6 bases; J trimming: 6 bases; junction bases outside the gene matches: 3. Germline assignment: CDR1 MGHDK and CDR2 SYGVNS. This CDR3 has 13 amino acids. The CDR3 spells CASRGQGSQPQHF. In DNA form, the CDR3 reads TGTGCCAGCAGGGGACAGGGAAGTCAGCCCCAGCATTTT.

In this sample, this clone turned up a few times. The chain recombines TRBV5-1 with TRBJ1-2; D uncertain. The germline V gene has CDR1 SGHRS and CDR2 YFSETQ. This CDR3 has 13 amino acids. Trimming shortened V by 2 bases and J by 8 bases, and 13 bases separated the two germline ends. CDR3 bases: TGCGCCAGCAGCTTTCGCGGCGTTCAAGGCTACACCTTC. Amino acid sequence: CASSFRGVQGYTF.

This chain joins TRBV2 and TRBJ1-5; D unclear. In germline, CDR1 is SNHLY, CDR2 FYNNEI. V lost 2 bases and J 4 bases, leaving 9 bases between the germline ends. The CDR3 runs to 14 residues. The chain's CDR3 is CASSESRENQPQHF. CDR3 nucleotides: TGTGCCAGCAGTGAATCAAGGGAGAATCAGCCCCAGCATTTT.

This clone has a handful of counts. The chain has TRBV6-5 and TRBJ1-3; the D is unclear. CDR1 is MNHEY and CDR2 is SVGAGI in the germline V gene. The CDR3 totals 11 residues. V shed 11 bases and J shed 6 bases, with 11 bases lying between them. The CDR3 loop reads CAAGLPNTIYF. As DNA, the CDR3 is TGTGCCGCCGGACTGCCAAACACCATATATTTT.

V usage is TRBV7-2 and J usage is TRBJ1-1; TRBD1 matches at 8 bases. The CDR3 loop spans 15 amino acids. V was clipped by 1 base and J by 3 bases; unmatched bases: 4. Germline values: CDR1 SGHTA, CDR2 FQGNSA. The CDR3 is CASSLVGRGHTEAFF. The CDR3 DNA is TGTGCCAGCAGCTTAGTTGGCAGGGGGCACACTGAAGCTTTCTTT.

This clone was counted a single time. The CDR3: CASRPGGQHSGELFF. The CDR3 coding sequence is TGTGCCAGCAGGCCGGGAGGACAGCACTCGGGGGAGCTGTTTTTT. The gene calls are TRBV6-4 and TRBJ2-2; tentative D call: TRBD2 (7 bases). This CDR3 is built from 15 residues. V shed 6 bases and J shed 8 bases, with 19 bases lying between them. Germline loops: CDR1 MRHNA, CDR2 SNTAGT.

The CDR3 loop is CASSWGGGALQPQHF. DNA for the CDR3: TGTGCCAGTAGTTGGGGTGGGGGGGCGCTTCAGCCCCAGCATTTT. The V gene is TRBV19, the J gene TRBJ1-5, with a weak D call TRBD1 (6 bases). The germline CDR1 and CDR2 sequences are LNHDA and SQIVND (reference sequence). This CDR3 is built from 15 residues. The V gene lost 5 bases and the J gene lost 6 bases, with 17 bases spanning the gap.

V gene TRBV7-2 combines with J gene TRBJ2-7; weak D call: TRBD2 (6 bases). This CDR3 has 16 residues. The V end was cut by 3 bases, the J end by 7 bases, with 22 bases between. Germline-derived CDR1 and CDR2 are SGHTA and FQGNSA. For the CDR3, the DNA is TGTGCCAGCAGCTTCGGCGGCGGGATAGGGGTAGTGGAGCAGTACTTC. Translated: CASSFGGGIGVVEQYF.

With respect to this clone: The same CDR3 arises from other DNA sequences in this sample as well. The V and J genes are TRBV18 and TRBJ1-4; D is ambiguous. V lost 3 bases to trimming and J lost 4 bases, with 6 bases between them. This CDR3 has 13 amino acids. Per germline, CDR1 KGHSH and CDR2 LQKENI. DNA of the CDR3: TGTGCCAGCTCACCGGCAGTTAATGAAAAACTGTTTTTT. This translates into CASSPAVNEKLFF.

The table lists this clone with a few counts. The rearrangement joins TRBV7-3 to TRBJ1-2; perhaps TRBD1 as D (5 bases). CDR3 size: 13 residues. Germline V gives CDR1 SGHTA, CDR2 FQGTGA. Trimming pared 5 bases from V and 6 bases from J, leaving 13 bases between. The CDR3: CASSVNPRDGYTF. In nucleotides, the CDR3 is TGTGCCAGCAGCGTCAATCCCAGGGATGGCTACACCTTC.

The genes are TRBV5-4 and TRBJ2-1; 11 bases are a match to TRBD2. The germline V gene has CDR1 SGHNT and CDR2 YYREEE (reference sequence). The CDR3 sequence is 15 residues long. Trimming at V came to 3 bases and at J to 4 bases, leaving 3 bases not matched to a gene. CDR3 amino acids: CASSSLAGGYNEQFF. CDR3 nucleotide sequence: TGTGCCAGCAGCTCATTAGCGGGGGGGTACAATGAGCAGTTCTTC.